The 31 T cell receptor beta chains below were found in one sample sequenced in a study of radiotherapy plus CTLA-4 blockade in lung cancer (dated by TCRdb to 2017 to 2018). Library construction relied on the immunoSEQ multiplex PCR assay. Entries here come from immuneACCESS through TCRdb and include only in-frame sequences with V and J called. Some clones fail to appear in such tables; in the studies checked, an unresolved V gene covers under half of the shortfall, and the cause of the remainder is unknown. This sample comprises roughly 57,000 clones, 70% to 85% of them detected only once. The ten largest make up more than 5.5% of the sample. This specimen was peripheral blood, taken from a patient treated with radiotherapy plus ipilimumab. These receptors were collected from a human donor with non-small cell lung cancer whose response to radiotherapy plus ipilimumab could not be evaluated.

This chain connects TRBV9 to TRBJ2-3; TRBD2 aligns across 12 bases. There are 15 residues in the CDR3. V was pared by 4 bases and J by 3 bases, with 3 bases of the junction left unmatched. Germline V gene sequence: CDR1 SGDLS, CDR2 YYNGEE. The CDR3, as DNA: TGTGCCAGCAGCCCACTAGCGGGGGGAACAGATACGCAGTATTTT. Residues: CASSPLAGGTDTQYF.

The CDR3 spells CASSGAGDSNQPQHF. Written as DNA, the CDR3 is TGTGCCAGCAGCGGGGCAGGGGATAGCAATCAGCCCCAGCATTTT. The J gene is TRBJ1-5, the V gene TRBV6-6; D might be TRBD1 (6 bases). CDR1 is MNHNY and CDR2 is SVGAGI in the germline V gene (reference sequence). The CDR3 contains 15 residues. V gave up 6 bases and J gave up 0 bases, with 12 bases separating them.

This chain joins TRBV2 and TRBJ1-4; D remains unclear. This CDR3 has 13 residues. Germline V gene lookup returns CDR1 SNHLY and CDR2 FYNNEI. The V and J ends lost 3 bases and 10 bases respectively, with 12 bases between them. The CDR3 protein is CASSDQEGGKLFF. CDR3 sequence (DNA): TGTGCCAGCAGTGACCAAGAGGGAGGAAAACTGTTTTTT. Full variable domain (outside the CDR3, taken from reference TRBV2 and TRBJ1-4): EPEVTQTPSHQVTQMGQEVILRCVPISNHLYFYWYRQILGQKVEFLVSFYNNEISEKSEIFDDQFSVERPDGSNFTLKIRSTKLEDSAMYFCASSDQEGGKLFFGSGTQLSVL.

The chain is built from TRBV18 and TRBJ2-1; TRBD1 aligns across 9 bases. The CDR3 is 18 residues long. CDR1 is KGHSH and CDR2 is LQKENI in the germline V gene. The junction had 18 bases not matched to a gene; V was cut back by 6 bases and J by 6 bases. CDR3 residues: CASSDQILSGTGSNEQFF. Written as DNA, the CDR3 is TGTGCCAGCTCCGACCAAATCCTCTCCGGGACAGGGTCCAATGAGCAGTTCTTC.

This clone turned up a few times. The chain joins TRBV9 to TRBJ1-2; 8 nucleotides line up with TRBD1. The ends lost 2 bases at V and 4 bases at J; junction bases unmatched: 7. Germline V CDR1 and CDR2: SGDLS, YYNGEE. This CDR3 comprises 15 residues. The CDR3 here is CASSVRPDRAYGYTF. The CDR3 coding sequence is TGTGCCAGCAGCGTTCGCCCGGACAGGGCCTATGGCTACACCTTC.

The genes are TRBV5-5 and TRBJ1-6; 8 nucleotides agree with TRBD1. This CDR3 is built from 14 residues. Unmatched junction bases numbered 8, after V lost 5 bases and J lost 10 bases. Germline V lookup: CDR1 SGHKS, CDR2 YYEKEE (reference sequence). The DNA for the CDR3 is TGTGCCAGCAGTGACAGGGGCGAAACGTCACCCCTCCACTTT. Translated: CASSDRGETSPLHF.

The rearrangement links TRBV5-4 to TRBJ1-2, with 9 bases lining up with TRBD1. This CDR3 has 14 residues. After removal of 4 bases from V and 5 bases from J, the junction contained 6 bases not matched to a gene. Germline values: CDR1 SGHNT, CDR2 YYREEE (reference sequence). The CDR3 is CASSRQGVVYGYTF. Written as DNA, the CDR3 is TGTGCCAGCAGCCGACAGGGGGTAGTTTATGGCTACACCTTC.

This clone was detected once. V gene TRBV28 combines with J gene TRBJ2-5; possibly TRBD2 for D (6 bases). The J call may be wrong; the DNA end is better matched by TRBJ2-7. The germline CDR1 and CDR2 sequences are MDHEN and SYDVKM. This CDR3 contains 14 residues. The CDR3 is CASSLILRGNEQYF. As DNA, the CDR3 is TGTGCCAGCAGTTTAATATTACGGGGGAACGAGCAGTACTTC.

This chain links TRBV29-1 with TRBJ1-1; D gene ambiguous. This CDR3 is 13 amino acids long. The V gene's germline CDR1 is SQVTM and CDR2 ANQGSEA. The V gene lost 1 base and the J gene lost 4 bases, with 10 bases spanning the gap. CDR3 coding DNA: TGCAGCGTTGAAGGGAGCCAATTCACTGAAGCTTTCTTT. Protein: CSVEGSQFTEAFF.

The chain has TRBV7-2 and TRBJ1-1, with D hard to call. The CDR3 has 13 amino acids. CDR1 is SGHTA, CDR2 FQGNSA, per germline. Trimming removed 5 bases from V and 1 base from J, with 8 bases in between. CDR3 bases: TGTGCCAGCAGCCGTGGCAGGAACACTGAAGCTTTCTTT. Residues: CASSRGRNTEAFF. The variable domain in full, completed from reference TRBV7-2 and TRBJ1-1, reads GAGVSQSPSNKVTEKGKDVELRCDPISGHTALYWYRQSLGQGLEFLIYFQGNSAPDKSGLPSDRFSAERTGGSVSTLTIQRTQQEDSAVYLCASSRGRNTEAFFGQGTRLTVV.

Regarding this clone: A junction end diverges from the germline sequence, so it may reflect a read error. The gene calls are TRBV4-1 and TRBJ1-1, with D perhaps TRBD1 (6 bases). The germline V gene has CDR1 MGHRA and CDR2 YSYEKL. CDR3 size: 16 residues. The CDR3 reads CASSQDAGEGNAEAFF. CDR3 nucleotide sequence: TGCGCCAGCAGCCAAGACGCAGGGGAGGGGAACGCTGAAGCTTTCTTT.

The chain carries TRBV7-8 and TRBJ2-1; 8 bases fit TRBD2. The CDR3 is made up of 16 amino acids. V was pared by 1 base and J by 3 bases, with 5 bases of the junction left unmatched. The germline V gene encodes CDR1 SGHVS and CDR2 FQNEAQ. CDR3 residues: CASSLGWRGDYNEQFF. CDR3 coding DNA: TGTGCCAGCAGCTTAGGGTGGCGGGGGGACTACAATGAGCAGTTCTTC.

A note on this clone: Other nucleotide sequences from this sample produce the same CDR3. The gene calls are TRBV9 and TRBJ2-3; D is unresolved. The V gene's germline CDR1 is SGDLS and CDR2 YYNGEE. The length of the CDR3 is 14 residues. V gave up 0 bases and J gave up 1 base, with 6 bases separating them. This CDR3 is CASSVATGTDTQYF. The CDR3 DNA is TGTGCCAGCAGCGTAGCTACTGGCACAGATACGCAGTATTTT.

The CDR3 spells CASRSNPRETQYF. The CDR3, as DNA: TGCGCCAGCAGATCAAATCCTAGGGAGACCCAGTACTTC. The chain uses TRBV5-1 and TRBJ2-5; D unclear. V lost 5 bases to trimming and J lost 5 bases, with 13 bases between them. The CDR3 has 13 amino acids. CDR1 is SGHRS, CDR2 YFSETQ, per germline. Full variable domain (missing parts from reference TRBV5-1 and TRBJ2-5): KAGVTQTPRYLIKTRGQQVTLSCSPISGHRSVSWYQQTPGQGLQFLFEYFSETQRNKGNFPGRFSGRQFSNSRSEMNVSTLELGDSALYLCASRSNPRETQYFGPGTRLLVL.

The chain is built from TRBV27 and TRBJ2-7; 8 nucleotides align to TRBD2. This CDR3 spans 13 amino acids. J lost 7 bases, V lost 2 bases, and 4 bases had no gene match. Germline-derived CDR1 and CDR2 are MNHEY and SMNVEV (reference sequence). CDR3 DNA: TGTGCCAGCAGTTTAGCGGGGGGCGTGGAGCAGTACTTC. Translated: CASSLAGGVEQYF.

The gene calls are TRBV10-1 and TRBJ2-2, with D possibly TRBD2 on 6 matching bases. Germline V gene data show CDR1 as WNHNN and CDR2 as SYGVQD (reference sequence). The CDR3 has 15 residues. V dropped 3 bases and J dropped 7 bases, with 15 bases sitting between them. The CDR3 nucleotides read TGCGCCAGCAGTGATACCAGGCGGGGAGGCGGGGAGCTGTTTTTT. Translating gives CASSDTRRGGGELFF.

This clone was seen a single time. This chain uses TRBV9 with TRBJ2-5; the match to TRBD1 covers 8 bases. CDR1 and CDR2 from the germline V gene are SGDLS and YYNGEE. V was pared by 0 bases and J by 2 bases, with 0 bases of the junction left unmatched. The CDR3 runs to 14 residues. CDR3 bases: TGTGCCAGCAGCGTAGGGACAGGGCAAGAGACCCAGTACTTC. Translating gives CASSVGTGQETQYF.

V is TRBV6-5 and J is TRBJ2-1; D ambiguous. Germline assignment: CDR1 MNHEY and CDR2 SVGAGI. Trimming pared 2 bases from V and 4 bases from J, leaving 12 bases between. The CDR3 extends over 15 amino acids. CDR3 DNA sequence: TGTGCCAGCAGTTACGAGGTTTCGACTTACAATGAGCAGTTCTTC. It translates to CASSYEVSTYNEQFF.

CDR3 sequence reads: CASSFILRTETGANVLTF. The DNA for the CDR3 is TGTGCCAGCAGCTTTATTCTTAGGACTGAGACTGGGGCCAACGTCCTGACTTTC. J is TRBJ2-6 and V is TRBV5-4; D is perhaps TRBD2 (5 bases). There are 18 residues in the CDR3. CDR1 is SGHNT and CDR2 is YYREEE in the germline V gene (reference sequence). With 2 bases removed from V and 2 bases from J, the gap between germline ends came to 17 bases.

The rearrangement uses TRBV6-5 and TRBJ2-1, with D possibly matching TRBD2 (8 bases). Germline V gives CDR1 MNHEY, CDR2 SVGAGI. Trimming took off 0 bases at V and 4 bases at J, with 13 bases between the two ends. This CDR3 has 16 residues. CDR3: CASSYSAGGQYNEQFF. CDR3 nucleotides: TGTGCCAGCAGTTACTCGGCGGGGGGACAGTACAATGAGCAGTTCTTC.

This rearrangement joins TRBV7-6 to TRBJ2-3; the match to TRBD1 covers 7 bases. Trimming took 5 bases from V and 0 from J; bases not matched to a gene: 11. This CDR3 is built from 17 residues. CDR1 is SGHVS, CDR2 FNYEAQ, per germline. The CDR3 here is CASSPETGPRSTDTQYF. For the CDR3, the DNA is TGTGCCAGCAGCCCCGAGACAGGGCCCCGTAGCACAGATACGCAGTATTTT.

This clone was observed a few times. V is TRBV6-1 and J is TRBJ2-4; TRBD2 might be the D (6 bases). Germline CDR1 and CDR2: MNHNS and SASEGT. There are 15 residues in the CDR3. Trimming pared 7 bases from V and 8 bases from J, leaving 21 bases between. For the CDR3, the DNA is TGTGCCAGCAACTCTCCCGGGGCCGGAGGGGACATTCAGTACTTC. Protein sequence: CASNSPGAGGDIQYF.

This chain uses TRBV19 with TRBJ1-2; TRBD1 matches at 8 bases. Losses at the gene ends were 6 bases for V and 8 bases for J; bases not matched to a gene: 8. The germline V gene has CDR1 LNHDA and CDR2 SQIVND (reference sequence). This CDR3 is built from 13 residues. Written as DNA, the CDR3 is TGTGCCAGTAGATCGCGACAGGGGACGGGCTACACCTTC. Its translation is CASRSRQGTGYTF.

V gene TRBV7-8 combines with J gene TRBJ1-2; D is possibly TRBD1 (6 bases). The CDR3 length is 13 residues. Germline lookup yields CDR1 SGHVS and CDR2 FQNEAQ. Trimming cost V 5 bases and J 2 bases, with 9 bases left between them. This CDR3 reads CASSPDRNYGYTF. The CDR3 DNA reads as TGTGCCAGCAGCCCGGACAGAAACTATGGCTACACCTTC.

In this sample, this clone turned up a few times. The V and J genes are TRBV4-1 and TRBJ2-7; 12 bases map to TRBD2. The CDR3 has 14 amino acids. After removal of 8 bases from V and 5 bases from J, the junction contained 7 bases not matched to a gene. The germline CDR1 and CDR2 sequences are MGHRA and YSYEKL. The CDR3 is CASGILAGGDEQYF. The CDR3 nucleotides are TGCGCCAGCGGAATACTAGCGGGGGGTGACGAGCAGTACTTC.

The chain uses TRBV6-1 and TRBJ1-5; TRBD1 aligns across 7 bases. Germline V gene data show CDR1 as MNHNS and CDR2 as SASEGT. The CDR3 length is 17 residues. With V trimmed by 4 bases and J by 4 bases, 13 bases remained unmatched. DNA for the CDR3: TGTGCCAGCAGTGTAACGAGAACAGGGGAGATTAATCAGCCCCAGCATTTT. Residues: CASSVTRTGEINQPQHF.

V gene TRBV7-9 combines with J gene TRBJ2-1; the D gene is possibly TRBD1 (6 bases). V was pared by 6 bases and J by 2 bases, with 14 bases between. This CDR3 region has 15 residues. The germline gives CDR1 SEHNR, CDR2 FQNEAQ (reference sequence). In DNA, the CDR3 is TGTGCCAGCAGGCCTCGGGACACCACCTACAATGAGCAGTTCTTC. Protein sequence: CASRPRDTTYNEQFF.

This clone was detected only a few times. V gene TRBV6-1 combines with J gene TRBJ2-5; D might be TRBD1 (6 bases). Per germline, CDR1 MNHNS and CDR2 SASEGT. The CDR3 totals 14 residues. V lost 2 bases and J lost 3, with 10 bases in between. The CDR3 DNA follows: TGTGCCAGCAGTGAAAACAACAGGGAAGAGACCCAGTACTTC. Protein sequence: CASSENNREETQYF.

The chain has TRBV7-2 and TRBJ2-1, with 8 positions matching TRBD2. Germline V gene data show CDR1 as SGHTA and CDR2 as FQGNSA. This CDR3 has 16 residues. With 5 bases clipped from V and 0 bases from J, the junction kept 6 bases outside the gene matches. Here the CDR3 reads CASSPGTRSSYNEQFF. The CDR3, as DNA: TGTGCCAGCAGCCCCGGGACTAGGTCCTCCTACAATGAGCAGTTCTTC.

The J gene is TRBJ2-5, the V gene TRBV5-1; 7 bases line up with TRBD2. The DNA end lines up better with TRBJ2-7; the J call may be wrong. This CDR3 is built from 17 residues. The germline CDR1 and CDR2 sequences are SGHRS and YFSETQ. The CDR3 region has the DNA TGCGCCAGCAGCTTGGGTCCGGAGGGGAGGGTAACCTACGAGCAGTACTTC. It translates to CASSLGPEGRVTYEQYF.

The gene calls are TRBV27 and TRBJ1-4; perhaps TRBD1 as D (6 bases). V was clipped by 2 bases and J by 8 bases, with 18 bases between them. This CDR3 is 16 amino acids long. Germline V gene sequence: CDR1 MNHEY, CDR2 SMNVEV (reference sequence). CDR3 amino acids: CASSLNGGHTMEKLFF. CDR3 bases: TGTGCCAGCAGTTTAAACGGGGGGCACACTATGGAAAAACTGTTTTTT.